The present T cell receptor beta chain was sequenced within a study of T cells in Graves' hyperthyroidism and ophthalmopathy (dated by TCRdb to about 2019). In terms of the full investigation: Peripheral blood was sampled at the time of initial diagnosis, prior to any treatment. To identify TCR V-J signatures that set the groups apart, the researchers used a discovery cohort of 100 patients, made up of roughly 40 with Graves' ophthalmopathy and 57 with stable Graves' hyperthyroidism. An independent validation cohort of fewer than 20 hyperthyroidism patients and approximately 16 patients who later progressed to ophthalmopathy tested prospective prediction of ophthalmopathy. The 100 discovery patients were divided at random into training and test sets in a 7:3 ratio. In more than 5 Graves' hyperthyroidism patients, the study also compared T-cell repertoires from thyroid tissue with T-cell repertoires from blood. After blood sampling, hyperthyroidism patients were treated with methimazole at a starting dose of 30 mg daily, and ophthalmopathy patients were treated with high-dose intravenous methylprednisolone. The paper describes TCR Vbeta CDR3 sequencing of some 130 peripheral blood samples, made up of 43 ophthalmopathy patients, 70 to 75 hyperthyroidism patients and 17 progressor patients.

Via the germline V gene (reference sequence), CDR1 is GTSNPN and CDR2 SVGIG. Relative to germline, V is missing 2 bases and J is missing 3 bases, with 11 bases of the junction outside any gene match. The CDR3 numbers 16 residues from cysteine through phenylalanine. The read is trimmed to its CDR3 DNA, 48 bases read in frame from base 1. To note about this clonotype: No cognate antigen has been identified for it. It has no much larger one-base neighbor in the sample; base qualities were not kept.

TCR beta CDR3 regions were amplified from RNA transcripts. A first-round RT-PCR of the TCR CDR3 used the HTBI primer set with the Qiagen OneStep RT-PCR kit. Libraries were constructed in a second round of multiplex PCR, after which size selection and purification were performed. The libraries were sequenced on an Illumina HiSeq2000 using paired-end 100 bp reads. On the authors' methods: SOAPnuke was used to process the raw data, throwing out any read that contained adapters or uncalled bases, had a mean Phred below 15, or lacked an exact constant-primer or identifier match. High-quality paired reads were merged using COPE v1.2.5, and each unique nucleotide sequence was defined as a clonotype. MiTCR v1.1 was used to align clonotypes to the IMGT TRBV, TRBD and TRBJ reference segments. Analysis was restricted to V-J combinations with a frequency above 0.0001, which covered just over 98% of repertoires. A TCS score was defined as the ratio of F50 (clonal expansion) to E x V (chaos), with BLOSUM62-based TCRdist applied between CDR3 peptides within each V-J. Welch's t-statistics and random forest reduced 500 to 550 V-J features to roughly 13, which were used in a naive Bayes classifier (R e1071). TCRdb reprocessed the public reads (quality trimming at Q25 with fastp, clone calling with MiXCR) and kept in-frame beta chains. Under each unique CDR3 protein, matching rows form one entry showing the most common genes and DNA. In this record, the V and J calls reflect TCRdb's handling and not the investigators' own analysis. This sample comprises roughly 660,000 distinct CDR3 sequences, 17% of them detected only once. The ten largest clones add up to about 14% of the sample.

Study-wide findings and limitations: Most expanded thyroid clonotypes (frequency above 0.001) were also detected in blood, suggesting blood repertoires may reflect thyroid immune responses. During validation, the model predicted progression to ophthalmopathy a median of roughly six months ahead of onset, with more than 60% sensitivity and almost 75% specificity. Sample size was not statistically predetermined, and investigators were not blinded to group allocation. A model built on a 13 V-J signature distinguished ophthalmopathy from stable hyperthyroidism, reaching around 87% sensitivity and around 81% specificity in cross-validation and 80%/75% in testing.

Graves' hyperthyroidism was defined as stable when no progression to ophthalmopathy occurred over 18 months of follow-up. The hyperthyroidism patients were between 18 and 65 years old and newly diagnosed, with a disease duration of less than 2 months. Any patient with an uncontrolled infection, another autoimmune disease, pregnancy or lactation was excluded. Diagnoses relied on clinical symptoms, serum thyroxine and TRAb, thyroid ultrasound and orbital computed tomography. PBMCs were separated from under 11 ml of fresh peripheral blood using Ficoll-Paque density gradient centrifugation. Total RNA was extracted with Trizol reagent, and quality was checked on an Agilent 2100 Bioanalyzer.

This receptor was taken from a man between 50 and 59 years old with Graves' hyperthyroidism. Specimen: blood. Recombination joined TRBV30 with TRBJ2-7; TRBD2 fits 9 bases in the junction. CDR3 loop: CAWSRGREGLYYEQYF. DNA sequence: TGTGCCTGGAGTCGGGGGCGGGAGGGCCTTTACTACGAGCAGTACTTC.